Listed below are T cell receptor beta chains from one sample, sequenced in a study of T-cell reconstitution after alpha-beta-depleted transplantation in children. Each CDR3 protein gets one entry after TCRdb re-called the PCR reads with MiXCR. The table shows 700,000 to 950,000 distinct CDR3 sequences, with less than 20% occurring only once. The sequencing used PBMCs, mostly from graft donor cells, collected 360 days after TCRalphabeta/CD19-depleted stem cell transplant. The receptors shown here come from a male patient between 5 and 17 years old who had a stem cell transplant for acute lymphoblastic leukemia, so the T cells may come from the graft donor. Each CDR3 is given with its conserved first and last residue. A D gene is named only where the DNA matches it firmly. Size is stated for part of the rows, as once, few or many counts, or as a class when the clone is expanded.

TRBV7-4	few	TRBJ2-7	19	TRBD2	TGTGCCAGCAGCTCCTGGGGAGCGGGAGAACCCCAAAGCTCCTACGAGCAGTACTTC	CASSSWGAGEPQSSYEQYF
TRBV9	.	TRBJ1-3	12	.	TGTGCCAGCCGCGTAGGAGGAAACACCATATATTTT	CASRVGGNTIYF
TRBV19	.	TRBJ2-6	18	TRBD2	TGTGCCAGTAGTGTTCCTAGCGGGAGGGCCTCTGGGGCCAACGTCCTGACTTTC	CASSVPSGRASGANVLTF
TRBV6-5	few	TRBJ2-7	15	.	TGTGCCAGCAGTTACCGTGGCAGGGTGGGCTACGAGCAGTACTTC	CASSYRGRVGYEQYF
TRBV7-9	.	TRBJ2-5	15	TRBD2	TGTGCCAGCAGCCGCCAGGGACTAGAGGGAGAGACCCAGTACTTC	CASSRQGLEGETQYF
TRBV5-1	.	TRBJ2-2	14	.	TGCGCCAGCAGCTCGGGACTTAATAACGGGGAGCTGTTTTTT	CASSSGLNNGELFF
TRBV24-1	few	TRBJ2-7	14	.	TGTGCCACCAGGGGCCACGATCGATATTACGAGCAGTACTTC	CATRGHDRYYEQYF
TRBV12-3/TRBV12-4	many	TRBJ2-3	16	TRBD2	TGTGCCAGCAGTTTGCGGCTAGCGGGGCGCACAGATACGCAGTATTTT	CASSLRLAGRTDTQYF
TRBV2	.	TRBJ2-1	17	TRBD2	TGTGCCAGCAGGGAGACGGGACTAGAGGGGCCTAGGGGTGAGCAGTTCTTC	CASRETGLEGPRGEQFF
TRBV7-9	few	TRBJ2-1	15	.	TGTGCCAGCAGCTTCACCTTCTCCTCCTACAATGAGCAGTTCTTC	CASSFTFSSYNEQFF
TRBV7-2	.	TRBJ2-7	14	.	TGTGCCAGCAGCTTAGATTTGACAGACCACGAGCAGTACTTC	CASSLDLTDHEQYF
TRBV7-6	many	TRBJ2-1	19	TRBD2	TGTGCCAGCAGCTTAACCCCAGCCGTTAGCGGGAGCTCCTACAATGAGCAGTTCTTC	CASSLTPAVSGSSYNEQFF
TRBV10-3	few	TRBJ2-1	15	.	TGTGCCGCCGGCAGTAAAACGATAATAGTAGATGAGCAGTTCTTC	CAAGSKTIIVDEQFF
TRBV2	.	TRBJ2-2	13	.	TGTGCCAGCTTAGAGCGAAACACCGGGGAGCTGTTTTTT	CASLERNTGELFF
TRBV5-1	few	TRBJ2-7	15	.	TGCGCCAGCAGCTTGGTGAGGGTACCCCTCTACGAGCAGTACTTC	CASSLVRVPLYEQYF
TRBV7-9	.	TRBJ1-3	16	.	TGTGCCAGCAGCGGGGACGGAGTCACGGTTGGAAACACCATATATTTT	CASSGDGVTVGNTIYF
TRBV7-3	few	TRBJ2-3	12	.	TGTGCCAGCTCGAAGGGTAGGGATACGCAGTATTTT	CASSKGRDTQYF
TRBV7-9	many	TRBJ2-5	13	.	TGTGCCAGCAGCTTAACCTTACAAGAGACCCAGTACTTC	CASSLTLQETQYF
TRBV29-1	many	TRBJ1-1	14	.	TGCAGCGAAACAAAGCGGGCTATGAACACTGAAGCTTTCTTT	CSETKRAMNTEAFF
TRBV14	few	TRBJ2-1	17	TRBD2	TGTGCCAGCAGCCACATACCCGGGACTAGGAGGTACAATGAGCAGTTCTTC	CASSHIPGTRRYNEQFF
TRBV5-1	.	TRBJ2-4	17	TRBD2	TGCGCCAGCAGCTTGGAAAGCGGGAGATTGTCCAAAAACATTCAGTACTTC	CASSLESGRLSKNIQYF
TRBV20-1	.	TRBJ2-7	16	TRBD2	TGCAGTGCTAGAACCTTAGCGGGGGGCTCCTACAATGAGCAGTACTTC	CSARTLAGGSYNEQYF
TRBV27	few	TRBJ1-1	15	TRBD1	TGTGCCAGCAGTCTAGGGACAGTGCCGAACACTGAAGCTTTCTTT	CASSLGTVPNTEAFF
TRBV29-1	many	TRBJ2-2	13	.	TGCAGCGTTGACGTCTCGAACACCGGGGAGCTGTTTTTT	CSVDVSNTGELFF
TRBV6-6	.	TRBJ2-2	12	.	TGTGCCAGCAGCCCCGCGGCCGGGGAGCTGTTTTTT	CASSPAAGELFF
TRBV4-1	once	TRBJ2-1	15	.	TGCGCCAGCAGCCAAGCGCCCCCTTATTACAATGAGCAGTTCTTC	CASSQAPPYYNEQFF
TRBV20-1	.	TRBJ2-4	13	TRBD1	TGCAGTGCTGGAAGGTTCAGGGGGCACATTCAGTACTTC	CSAGRFRGHIQYF
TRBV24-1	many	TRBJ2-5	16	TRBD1	TGTGCCACCAGTGATTTACCGGGACAGAGCTCGGAGACCCAGTACTTC	CATSDLPGQSSETQYF
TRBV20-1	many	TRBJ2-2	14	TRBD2	TGCAGTGCTTGGACTAGCGGGAACACCGGGGAGCTGTTTTTT	CSAWTSGNTGELFF
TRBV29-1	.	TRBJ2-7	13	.	TGCAGCGTGACCGGGACCATCACCTACGAGCAGTACTTC	CSVTGTITYEQYF
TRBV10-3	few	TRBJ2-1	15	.	TGTGCCATCGGGATCTCCGGGGCCCGCTACAATGAGCAGTTCTTC	CAIGISGARYNEQFF
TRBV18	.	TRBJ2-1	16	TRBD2	TGTGCCAGCTCACAACCAGGACTAGCGGGGGACAATGAGCAGTTCTTC	CASSQPGLAGDNEQFF
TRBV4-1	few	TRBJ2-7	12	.	TGCGCCTCACGGGACCCAACGAACGAGCAGTACTTC	CASRDPTNEQYF
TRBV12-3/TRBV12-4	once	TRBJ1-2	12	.	TGTGCCAGCAGCTCTCAGGCCCAAGGCTACACCTTC	CASSSQAQGYTF
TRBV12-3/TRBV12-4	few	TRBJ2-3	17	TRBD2	TGTGCCAGCAGTTTAATGGGGCTAGCGGACAATTCAGATACGCAGTATTTT	CASSLMGLADNSDTQYF
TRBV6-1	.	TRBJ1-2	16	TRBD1	TGTGCCAGCAACCAGGGGTCAGGGGGCCCTAACTATGGCTACACCTTC	CASNQGSGGPNYGYTF
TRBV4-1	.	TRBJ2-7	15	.	TGCGCCAGCAGCTACCAAGACTCGAGTTCCTACGAGCAGTACTTC	CASSYQDSSSYEQYF
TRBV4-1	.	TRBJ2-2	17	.	TGCGCCAGCAGCCAACTCTGGCGGGACTCCGGGGTCGGGGAGCTGTTTTTT	CASSQLWRDSGVGELFF
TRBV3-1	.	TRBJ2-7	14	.	TGTGCCAGCAGCCAAGCGGGAGTAATGTACGAGCAGTACTTC	CASSQAGVMYEQYF
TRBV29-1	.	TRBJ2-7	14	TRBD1	TGCAGCGTTGCCAGACAGGGGGCGAAGTTCGAGCAGTACTTC	CSVARQGAKFEQYF
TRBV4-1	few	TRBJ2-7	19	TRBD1	TGCGCCAGCAGCCAAGTGGCCGGGACAGAAAACGGACGGTGGGACGAGCAGTACTTC	CASSQVAGTENGRWDEQYF
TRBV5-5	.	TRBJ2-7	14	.	TGTGCCAGCAGTATCCCGGGTGGACCTTACGAGCAGTACTTC	CASSIPGGPYEQYF
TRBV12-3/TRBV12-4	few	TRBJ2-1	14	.	TGTGCCAGCAGGGCCTTAGTCTCCTACAATGAGCAGTTCTTC	CASRALVSYNEQFF
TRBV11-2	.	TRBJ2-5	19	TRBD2	TGTGCCAGCAGCTTAGTCGGGCTAGCGGGAGGGCCGGGCCAAGAGACCCAGTACTTC	CASSLVGLAGGPGQETQYF